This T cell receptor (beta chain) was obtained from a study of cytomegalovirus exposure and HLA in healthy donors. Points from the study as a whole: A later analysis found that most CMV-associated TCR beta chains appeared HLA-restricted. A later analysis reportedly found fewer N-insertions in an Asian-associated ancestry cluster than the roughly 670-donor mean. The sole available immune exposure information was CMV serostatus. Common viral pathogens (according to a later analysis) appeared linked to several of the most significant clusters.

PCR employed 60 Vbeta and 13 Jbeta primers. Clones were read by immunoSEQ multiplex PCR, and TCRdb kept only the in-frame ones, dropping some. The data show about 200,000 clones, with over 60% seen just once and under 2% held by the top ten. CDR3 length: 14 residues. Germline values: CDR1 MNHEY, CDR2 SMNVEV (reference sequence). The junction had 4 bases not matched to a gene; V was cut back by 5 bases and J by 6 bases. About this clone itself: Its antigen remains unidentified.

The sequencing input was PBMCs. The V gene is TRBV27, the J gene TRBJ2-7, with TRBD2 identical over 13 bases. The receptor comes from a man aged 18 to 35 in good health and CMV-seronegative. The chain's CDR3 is CASSRTSGSPEQYF. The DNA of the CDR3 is TGTGCCAGCAGTCGGACTAGCGGGAGCCCCGAGCAGTACTTC.